This T cell receptor beta chain was captured in a study of blood T cells in healthy people across ages (dated by TCRdb to between 2014 and 2016). With regard to the full study: In model experiments, roughly one uniquely barcoded TCR beta cDNA molecule per two T cells was captured by template switching. To avoid experimental bias, donors of different ages were spread randomly across the sequencing lanes. The study measured age-related changes in TCR beta repertoire diversity using deep sequencing normalized with unique cDNA molecular identifiers. Donors were grouped into four age groups: young (average approximately 16 years), middle-aged (39), aged (around 60) and long-lived (around 82). Two additional independent replicas of 1 million unique cDNA reads from the same blood draw were analyzed for two donors (one aged 18 to 30 and one aged 80 or older). What the study reported, not specific to this receptor: Observed TCR beta diversity per million T cells fell roughly linearly with age, and a significant reduction was already apparent by age around 40. Compared with the aged group, the long-lived group had more naive CD4+ T cells, fewer expanded clones and increased TCR diversity, a pattern suggesting age selection. Estimates of total diversity based on one million sequenced T cells were considered lower bounds and underestimates. Because profiling used bulk unsorted PBMCs, naive and antigen-experienced compartments could not be compared conclusively. A strong correlation was found between observed TCR beta diversity and the percentage of naive T cells measured by flow cytometry. Donor CMV infection status was unknown, potentially confounding age-related changes in expanded clonotypes.

This clonotype was detected a few times. Its antigen target is currently unknown. Base-call qualities are not available, and no considerably larger clone is one nucleotide away. Germline trimming: 5 bases from V, 7 bases from J; junction bases outside gene matches: 13. Reading from cysteine to phenylalanine, the CDR3 counts 16 amino acids. The sequence is cut down to CDR3 DNA, 48 bases in frame from base 1. To prepare the library, 5' RACE was applied. Sequenced on an Illumina HiSeq 2500. A second PCR of roughly 6 to 11 cycles was run with a J-beta primer mix and a sample-barcoded 5' primer. A template-switch 5' adaptor carrying 12 random nucleotides introduced a unique molecular identifier onto each TCR beta cDNA molecule. Each sample yielded at least 2.5 million CDR3-containing paired-end reads. All of the RNA was converted into first-strand cDNA using the Mint cDNA synthesis kit, with a TRBC-specific oligonucleotide serving as the primer. Following uracil-DNA glycosylase treatment, a first 18-cycle PCR with universal primers M1SS and BC2_uni_R was performed on all cDNA. Concerning the study's data processing: For normalization, 1 million high-quality reads were randomly selected from each sample, with every read carrying a distinct molecular identifier. Reads sharing molecular identifiers were discarded rather than binned into consensus sequences. MiTCR, with a Q25 quality threshold and the strictest error-elimination algorithm, was used for CDR3 identification, clonotype clustering and error correction. A nonparametric unseen species model with Euler transformation was used to estimate lower-bound total TCR beta diversity. TCRdb trimmed public reads at Q25 via fastp, called clones via MiXCR and kept in-frame beta chains. Duplicate CDR3 protein sequences are folded into a single record with the most common DNA and genes. The V and J calls follow TCRdb's processing rather than the paper's. In this sample the table shows 1 million or so distinct CDR3 sequences, over 35% of which occur a single time. Around 18% of the sample comes from the top ten.

Systemically healthy Caucasian individuals from Russia, 35 to 50 in total and aged about 6 to 90 years, were included as donors. Each donor gave 8 to 10 milliliters of peripheral blood, drawn into EDTA-treated Vacutainer tubes. PBMCs were isolated by Ficoll-Paque density-gradient centrifugation, with at least 7 million obtained per sample. Trizol reagent was used to extract total RNA from the PBMCs, yielding at least 5.5 micrograms per sample. For every donor, flow cytometry on a PBMC aliquot measured the percentage of naive CD45RAhigh/CD27high T cells. This chain joins TRBV12-3 or TRBV12-4 to TRBJ1-4, with 7 bases aligning to TRBD1. The clonotype comes from a woman aged 55 to 70 in good health. The sequenced sample was blood. The DNA sequence is given as TGTGCCAGCAGTAGTGGGGGGAGGGGGCTAGGTGAAAAACTGTTTTTT. Translated, this gives CASSSGGRGLGEKLFF.